Described below is a single T cell receptor (beta chain) sequence and its context. The sample belongs to a study of blood T cell repertoires in COVID-19. TCRdb keeps only in-frame clones here, not all; method: immunoSEQ multiplex PCR. The table lists approximately 310,000 clones, around 85% of them singletons, with over 1.5% in the top ten. Germline V lookup: CDR1 SNHLY, CDR2 FYNNEI. This CDR3 is built from 14 residues. Trimming removed 8 bases from V and 0 bases from J; junction bases left unmatched: 4. Categorization into cohorts depended on clinical history that participants reported. The clonotype was recovered from a woman aged 25-40 years who had been exposed to COVID-19. The sample was PBMCs or T cells enriched from blood (not recorded which). This rearrangement joins TRBV2 to TRBJ1-1; TRBD1 agrees at 9 bases. CDR3 sequence reads: CASSTGGVNTEAFF. In DNA, the CDR3 is TGTGCCAGCTCTACAGGGGGCGTGAACACTGAAGCTTTCTTT.